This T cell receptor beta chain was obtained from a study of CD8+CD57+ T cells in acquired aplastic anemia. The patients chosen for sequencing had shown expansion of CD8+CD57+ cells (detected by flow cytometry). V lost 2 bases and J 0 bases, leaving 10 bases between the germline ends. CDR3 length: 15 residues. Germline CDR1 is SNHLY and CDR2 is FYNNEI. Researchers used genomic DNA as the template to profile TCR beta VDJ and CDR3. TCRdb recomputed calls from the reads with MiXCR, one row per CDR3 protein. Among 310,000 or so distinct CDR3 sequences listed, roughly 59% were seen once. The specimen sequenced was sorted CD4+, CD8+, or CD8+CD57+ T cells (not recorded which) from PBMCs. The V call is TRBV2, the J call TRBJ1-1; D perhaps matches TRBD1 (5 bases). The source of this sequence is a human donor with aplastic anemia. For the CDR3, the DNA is TGTGCCAGCAGTGAATCAGGGTCGGTGAACACTGAAGCTTTCTTT. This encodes CASSESGSVNTEAFF. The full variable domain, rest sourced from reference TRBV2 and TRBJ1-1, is EPEVTQTPSHQVTQMGQEVILRCVPISNHLYFYWYRQILGQKVEFLVSFYNNEISEKSEIFDDQFSVERPDGSNFTLKIRSTKLEDSAMYFCASSESGSVNTEAFFGQGTRLTVV.